These 20 T cell receptor beta chains share one sample of origin, sequenced in a study of blood T cell repertoires in COVID-19. Profiled with immunoSEQ multiplex PCR; TCRdb holds only in-frame clones, not every one. The sample contains about 45,000 clones, roughly nine tenths of which appear only once. Source material: peripheral blood. These receptors were obtained from a human donor in a cohort sampled during active COVID-19.

The chain couples TRBV7-9 to TRBJ2-5, with 7 bases lining up with TRBD1. The V gene's germline CDR1 is SEHNR and CDR2 FQNEAQ (reference sequence). CDR3 size: 13 residues. The trim removed 6 bases at V and 2 bases at J, leaving 3 bases unmatched. The DNA of the CDR3 is TGTGCCAGCAGACTGGGACAGCAAGAGACCCAGTACTTC. Translating gives CASRLGQQETQYF.

This clone was counted a few times. The chain carries TRBV6-6 and TRBJ2-7; TRBD1 matches at 11 bases. The CDR3 runs 12 residues. J gave up 11 bases and V 2 bases, and 2 bases lay outside the gene matches. Germline CDR1 MNHNY, CDR2 SVGAGI (reference sequence). The CDR3: CASSYPGQGEYF. The CDR3 DNA reads TGTGCCAGCAGTTACCCGGGACAGGGGGAGTACTTC.

The J gene is TRBJ2-1, the V gene TRBV5-1; a possible D gene is TRBD1 (5 bases). The CDR3 has 12 residues. V was clipped by 0 bases and J by 8 bases, with 6 bases between them. The germline V gene encodes CDR1 SGHRS and CDR2 YFSETQ. The CDR3 nucleotides are TGCGCCAGCAGCTTGGAAGGGGATGAGCAGTTCTTC. Protein sequence: CASSLEGDEQFF.

The rearrangement joins TRBV11-2 to TRBJ2-3, with D tentatively TRBD1 (5 bases). The V end was cut by 1 base, the J end by 5 bases, with 10 bases between. The CDR3 consists of 14 residues. Germline CDR1 reads SGHAT; CDR2 reads FQNNGV. The CDR3: CASSLGVGQDTQYF. The CDR3 bases are TGTGCCAGCAGCTTAGGTGTGGGGCAAGATACGCAGTATTTT. The entire variable domain, with the rest obtained from reference TRBV11-2 and TRBJ2-3, is as follows: EAGVAQSPRYKIIEKRQSVAFWCNPISGHATLYWYQQILGQGPKLLIQFQNNGVVDDSQLPKDRFSAERLKGVDSTLKIQPAKLEDSAVYLCASSLGVGQDTQYFGPGTRLTVL.

The chain employs TRBV3-1 (or the pseudogene TRBV3-2) and TRBJ2-1; 7 bases align to TRBD2. Germline values: CDR1 LGHDT, CDR2 YNNKEL (reference sequence). The CDR3 sequence is 13 residues long. J was trimmed by 8 bases and V by 4 bases; bases with no gene match: 5. The CDR3 protein is CASSPLRGDEQFF. For the CDR3, the DNA is TGTGCCAGCAGCCCCCTTCGGGGGGATGAGCAGTTCTTC.

CDR3 in DNA: TGTGCCAGTCAGTTGGCTGTTAACAATTCACCCCTCCACTTT. The encoded protein is CASQLAVNNSPLHF. The chain joins TRBV19 to TRBJ1-6, with D unresolved. The CDR3 has 14 amino acids. Looked up from germline, CDR1 is LNHDA and CDR2 is SQIVND (reference sequence). Trimming removed 8 bases at V and 7 bases at J, with 15 bases between.

The rearrangement links TRBV5-4 to TRBJ2-5; D is unresolved. Looked up from germline, CDR1 is SGHNT and CDR2 is YYREEE (reference sequence). The V end was cut by 0 bases, the J end by 3 bases, with 6 bases between. This CDR3 has 13 amino acids. CDR3 in amino acids: CASSLVAEETQYF. CDR3 nucleotide sequence: TGTGCCAGCAGCTTGGTGGCGGAAGAGACCCAGTACTTC.

This clone was detected only a few times. The chain recombines TRBV19 with TRBJ2-7; no firm D call. Germline CDR1 is LNHDA and CDR2 is SQIVND (reference sequence). This CDR3 is 11 amino acids long. Trimming pared 3 bases from V and 3 bases from J, leaving 3 bases between. CDR3 sequence reads: CASSIGYEQYF. In nucleotides, the CDR3 is TGTGCCAGTAGTATCGGCTACGAGCAGTACTTC.

The chain joins TRBV7-6 to TRBJ1-1; D is undetermined. V lost 4 bases and J lost 4, with 7 bases in between. The CDR3 consists of 12 residues. CDR1 is SGHVS, CDR2 FNYEAQ, per germline. The CDR3 nucleotides are TGTGCCAGCAGCTCCCCCCTCACTGAAGCTTTCTTT. Its translation is CASSSPLTEAFF. Supplemented by reference TRBV7-6 and TRBJ1-1, the full variable domain reads GAGVSQSPRYKVTKRGQDVALRCDPISGHVSLYWYRQALGQGPEFLTYFNYEAQQDKSGLPNDRFSAERPEGSISTLTIQRTEQRDSAMYRCASSSPLTEAFFGQGTRLTVV.

This clone was counted a few times. The chain uses TRBV2 and TRBJ1-1; TRBD1 matches at 8 bases. The CDR3 spans 14 residues. CDR1 is SNHLY and CDR2 is FYNNEI in the germline V gene. With V trimmed by 7 bases and J by 3 bases, 7 bases remained unmatched. The CDR3 here is CASKGEQGDTEAFF. CDR3 nucleotide sequence: TGTGCCAGCAAAGGAGAACAGGGGGACACTGAAGCTTTCTTT.

V is TRBV7-8 and J is TRBJ2-2; D perhaps matches TRBD1 (6 bases). Between the trimmed V and J ends, which lost 5 bases and 2 bases, there was a span of 21 bases. The germline gives CDR1 SGHVS, CDR2 FQNEAQ. The CDR3 has 18 residues. CDR3 in amino acids: CASSPYRVLGTNTGELFF. As DNA, the CDR3 is TGTGCCAGCAGCCCCTACAGGGTCCTGGGCACAAACACCGGGGAGCTGTTTTTT.

V usage is TRBV20-1 and J usage is TRBJ2-7, with D unresolved. Trimming took off 6 bases at V and 7 bases at J, with 4 bases between the two ends. The CDR3 runs to 8 residues. The germline V gene encodes CDR1 DFQATT and CDR2 SNEGSKA (reference sequence). The CDR3 spells CSAGEQYF. The CDR3 DNA sequence: TGCAGTGCCGGGGAGCAGTACTTC.

This clone is a singleton in its sample. The chain recombines TRBV10-1 with TRBJ2-1; no firm D call. The germline V gene has CDR1 WNHNN and CDR2 SYGVQD (reference sequence). Trimming took 3 bases from V and 6 from J, leaving 9 bases between them. The CDR3 has 13 amino acids. The CDR3 protein is CASSEGSRNEQFF. The CDR3 DNA follows: TGCGCCAGCAGTGAAGGTAGCCGCAATGAGCAGTTCTTC.

V and J are TRBV19 and TRBJ1-1; 7 bases map to TRBD1. The germline gives CDR1 LNHDA, CDR2 SQIVND (reference sequence). The CDR3 extends over 14 amino acids. V lost 3 bases, J lost 5 bases, and 6 bases stayed unmatched. This chain's CDR3 is CASSMGDRVTEAFF. CDR3 coding DNA: TGTGCCAGTAGTATGGGAGACAGGGTGACTGAAGCTTTCTTT. Using reference TRBV19 and TRBJ1-1 for the parts outside the CDR3, the full variable domain is DGGITQSPKYLFRKEGQNVTLSCEQNLNHDAMYWYRQDPGQGLRLIYYSQIVNDFQKGDIAEGYSVSREKKESFPLTVTSAQKNPTAFYLCASSMGDRVTEAFFGQGTRLTVV.

The chain employs TRBV7-3 and TRBJ2-5, with 9 bases aligning to TRBD2. The CDR3 has 15 amino acids. The ends lost 2 bases at V and 6 bases at J; junction bases unmatched: 7. The germline CDR1 and CDR2 sequences are SGHTA and FQGTGA. The CDR3 DNA is TGTGCCAGCAGCTTAGGGGGGACTAGCTTCCAGACCCAGTACTTC. Its translation is CASSLGGTSFQTQYF.

This chain connects TRBV6-4 to TRBJ2-1; no firm D call. From germline, CDR1 is MRHNA and CDR2 SNTAGT. The CDR3 runs 14 residues. V lost 8 bases to trimming and J lost 5 bases, with 16 bases between them. CDR3 residues: CASASTVNDNEQFF. DNA of the CDR3: TGTGCCAGCGCCTCTACGGTTAATGACAATGAGCAGTTCTTC.

This clone was counted a single time. The chain's CDR3 is CASSGQGGETQYF. The CDR3 nucleotides read TGTGCCAGCAGCGGACAGGGCGGGGAGACCCAGTACTTC. The V and J genes are TRBV5-6 and TRBJ2-5, with TRBD1 matching over 8 bases. CDR1 is SGHDT and CDR2 is YYEEEE in the germline V gene. The CDR3 covers 13 residues. V shed 4 bases and J 5 bases; nucleotides not matched to a gene: 4.

V gene TRBV7-2 combines with J gene TRBJ1-2; the match to TRBD1 covers 7 bases. V trimming: 3 bases; J trimming: 8 bases; junction bases outside the gene matches: 3. Germline CDR1 reads SGHTA; CDR2 reads FQGNSA. The CDR3 loop spans 12 amino acids. In nucleotides, the CDR3 is TGTGCCAGCAGCTTCGACAGGGAGGGCTACACCTTC. It codes for CASSFDREGYTF.

The chain combines TRBV3-1 (or the pseudogene TRBV3-2) with TRBJ1-4; 11 bases are shared with TRBD1. This CDR3 has 15 residues. Germline lookup yields CDR1 LGHDT and CDR2 YNNKEL (reference sequence). V was clipped by 1 base and J by 7 bases; unmatched bases: 2. The CDR3 sequence is CASSQGGQGVEKLFF. Here the CDR3 DNA reads TGTGCCAGCAGCCAAGGGGGACAGGGGGTTGAAAAACTGTTTTTT.

The chain links TRBV15 to TRBJ2-7; possible D gene TRBD2, 5 bases. This CDR3 comprises 13 residues. CDR1 LNHNV and CDR2 YYDKDF come from the germline V gene (reference sequence). Deletions cut 8 bases from V and 1 base from J, with 12 bases between. CDR3 coding DNA: TGTGCCACCGGGAGACGTCCATCCTACGAGCAGTACTTC. This translates into CATGRRPSYEQYF.